The 15 T cell receptor beta chains below all came from one sample that was sequenced in a study of T cells after yellow fever vaccination. In TCRdb, the 5' RACE reads were re-called with MiXCR into one record per CDR3 protein. The sample contains roughly 340,000 distinct CDR3 sequences, over 8% of which appear only once. The starting material was PBMCs, obtained on the day of the first yellow fever vaccination. The receptor source for this set is a man aged 18-30 years who received the YFV17D yellow fever vaccine.

This clonotype occurred once. For the CDR3, the DNA is TGTGCCAGCAGCTTGTATGAGTCGGCTGGCTCCTACGAGCAGTACGTC. Translating gives CASSLYESAGSYEQYV. This chain connects TRBV7-2 to TRBJ2-7; D not certain. With 3 bases removed from V and 0 bases from J, the gap between germline ends came to 15 bases. The germline V gene has CDR1 SGHTA and CDR2 FQGNSA. This CDR3 has 16 amino acids.

This clonotype was picked up a small number of times. V and J are TRBV10-3 and TRBJ1-5; the D is unclear. Germline V lookup: CDR1 ENHRY, CDR2 SYGVKD. Trimming pared 4 bases from V and 8 bases from J, leaving 12 bases between. This CDR3 has 13 residues. The CDR3 coding sequence is TGTGCCATCAGTGTGCGGCTTACGGAGCCCCAGCATTTT. It yields the protein CAISVRLTEPQHF.

This clonotype was detected only a few times. The chain is built from TRBV6-1 and TRBJ2-7; TRBD1 might be the D (5 bases). CDR3 size: 14 residues. CDR1 MNHNS and CDR2 SASEGT come from the germline V gene. The germline V and J ends were trimmed by 5 bases and 3 bases, with 14 bases remaining between them. CDR3 nucleotides: TGTGCCAGCAGTACGGGCCGCGGACACTACGAGCAGTACGTC. This gives the protein CASSTGRGHYEQYV.

There are a few counts of this clonotype. The chain carries TRBV7-9 and TRBJ1-1, with TRBD1 as a possible D gene (6 bases). Germline CDR1 SEHNR, CDR2 FQNEAQ (reference sequence). The length of the CDR3 is 14 residues. Trimming pared 2 bases from V and 7 bases from J, leaving 14 bases between. CDR3 DNA: TGTGCCAGCAGCTTATATTCAGGGGAGGATGAAGCTTTCTTT. Its translation is CASSLYSGEDEAFF.

This clonotype occurred many times. The chain's CDR3 is CSARDLNSYGYTF. DNA for the CDR3: TGCAGTGCTAGAGATCTGAACAGTTATGGCTACACCTTC. The chain has TRBV20-1 and TRBJ1-2; no reliable D call. Trimming cost V 0 bases and J 5 bases, with 10 bases left between them. The germline V gene encodes CDR1 DFQATT and CDR2 SNEGSKA (reference sequence). The CDR3 runs 13 residues.

The CDR3 region has the DNA TGCAGTGCTAGAGTCGGGTCTAGTCTCAATGAGCAGTTCTTC. Translation: CSARVGSSLNEQFF. The chain is built from TRBV20-1 and TRBJ2-1; D uncertain. The CDR3 totals 14 residues. V was clipped by 1 base and J by 6 bases, with 13 bases between them. Germline V gene sequence: CDR1 DFQATT, CDR2 SNEGSKA (reference sequence).

The V gene is TRBV6-1, the J gene TRBJ2-7, with D maybe TRBD1 (6 bases). CDR1 and CDR2 from the germline V gene are MNHNS and SASEGT. With 11 bases removed from V and 0 bases from J, the gap between germline ends came to 14 bases. This CDR3 is 13 amino acids long. The CDR3 DNA is TGTGCCTTTAGGACAGCAGACTCCTACGAGCAGTACTTC. As protein: CAFRTADSYEQYF.

The chain employs TRBV6-2 or TRBV6-3 and TRBJ2-2; D is possibly TRBD1 (6 bases). V was cut by 2 bases and J by 5 bases, with 15 bases left in between. CDR3 length equals 16 residues. From germline, CDR1 is MNHEY and CDR2 SVGEGT. The CDR3 DNA is TGTGCCAGCAGTTACCTGGATCGGACAGCAACCGGGGAGCTGTTTTTT. The encoded protein is CASSYLDRTATGELFF.

This chain connects TRBV3-1 to TRBJ1-5, with D unclear. Germline V gene sequence: CDR1 LGHDT, CDR2 YNNKEL (reference sequence). This CDR3 spans 12 amino acids. Trimming pared 4 bases from V and 11 bases from J, leaving 12 bases between. The CDR3 loop is CASSLGQQSQHF. As DNA, the CDR3 is TGTGCCAGCAGCCTGGGTCAGCAATCCCAGCATTTT. Drawing the rest from reference TRBV3-1 and TRBJ1-5, the complete variable domain is DTAVSQTPKYLVTQMGNDKSIKCEQNLGHDTMYWYKQDSKKFLKIMFSYNNKELIINETVPNRFSPKSPDKAHLNLHINSLELGDSAVYFCASSLGQQSQHFGDGTRLSIL.

This clonotype appeared a few times. The CDR3 is CAIFNPLDRRPYNEQFF. The CDR3 bases are TGTGCCATCTTTAACCCCCTCGACAGGCGTCCCTACAATGAGCAGTTCTTC. The rearrangement joins TRBV12-3 or TRBV12-4 to TRBJ2-1, with D possibly TRBD1 on 6 matching bases. The V end lost 10 bases, the J end lost 2 bases, and 24 bases lay between the germline ends. This CDR3 contains 17 residues.

This clonotype was counted between two and nine times. CDR3 sequence: CASSPVLAGGRDTQYF. The CDR3 nucleotides are TGTGCCAGCAGCCCCGTTCTAGCGGGGGGGCGAGATACGCAGTATTTT. This sequence joins TRBV7-6 and TRBJ2-3, with 12 bases identical to TRBD2. Germline V lookup: CDR1 SGHVS, CDR2 FNYEAQ. Unmatched junction bases numbered 8, after V lost 5 bases and J lost 5 bases. This CDR3 spans 16 amino acids.

DNA of the CDR3: TGTGCCAGTAGTATAGCTGGGGTCCAAGAGACCCAGTACTTC. This encodes CASSIAGVQETQYF. This chain uses TRBV19 with TRBJ2-5, with D unresolved. CDR1 is LNHDA and CDR2 is SQIVND in the germline V gene (reference sequence). Trimming stripped 1 base from V and 1 base from J, with 7 bases between. This CDR3 is 14 amino acids long.

Worth noting for this clonotype: This clone may be a read error of a much larger clone one base away. The chain employs TRBV7-9 and TRBJ2-1; 8 nucleotides agree with TRBD1. V shed 5 bases and J 2 bases; nucleotides not matched to a gene: 8. The CDR3 loop spans 16 amino acids. Germline V gene sequence: CDR1 SEHNR, CDR2 FQNEAQ (reference sequence). The CDR3 here is CASSPGRTGPYNEQFF. The CDR3 region has the DNA TGTGCCAGCAGCCCCGGAAGGACAGGGCCCTACAATGAGCAGTTCTTC.

Notes on this clonotype: At one of its ends the junction is not consistent with the germline gene, which may arise from a read error. V usage is TRBV14 and J usage is TRBJ2-1; either TRBD1 or TRBD2 may supply D (6 bases each). There are 12 residues in the CDR3. Looked up from germline, CDR1 is SGHDN and CDR2 is FVKESK. CDR3 DNA: TGTGCCAGCAGCCAGGGGGGCAATAAGCAGTTCTTC. Protein sequence: CASSQGGNKQFF.

This clonotype was observed a handful of times. V usage is TRBV24-1 and J usage is TRBJ1-2, with 10 bases fitting TRBD1. The CDR3 totals 18 residues. V was pared by 4 bases and J by 3 bases, with 13 bases of the junction left unmatched. CDR1 and CDR2 from the germline V gene are KGHDR and SFDVKD. The CDR3 loop reads CATSDPGDRGFLYYGYTF. The CDR3 DNA reads as TGTGCCACCAGTGACCCCGGGGACAGGGGATTCTTGTACTATGGCTACACCTTC.